This T cell receptor (beta chain) was recovered during a study of radiation and T cells in renal cell carcinoma. Study-level points and caveats: In blood, top tumor clones expanded by 2 weeks, shrinking by 4.

Method: immunoSEQ multiplex PCR; TCRdb's copy keeps in-frame clones and lacks some. The sample yields roughly 130,000 clones, roughly 91% seen once. Time point noted: blood 2 weeks post-SBRT. Treatment in this sample: 15 Gy SBRT to primary tumor, nephrectomy 4 weeks later. This renal cell carcinoma was of the clear cell type. Per germline, CDR1 DFQATT and CDR2 SNEGSKA (reference sequence). Trimming pared 0 bases from V and 11 bases from J, leaving 10 bases between. The CDR3 loop spans 11 amino acids. Regarding this clone: Its antigen remains unknown.

The chain has TRBV20-1 and TRBJ1-1, with D perhaps matching TRBD1 (6 bases). The origin of this receptor is a woman in her seventies with renal cell carcinoma. The sequenced sample was blood, obtained from a patient whose treatment included radiotherapy and nephrectomy. The CDR3: CSARDQGSAFF. CDR3 DNA sequence: TGCAGTGCTAGAGATCAGGGGTCTGCTTTCTTT.